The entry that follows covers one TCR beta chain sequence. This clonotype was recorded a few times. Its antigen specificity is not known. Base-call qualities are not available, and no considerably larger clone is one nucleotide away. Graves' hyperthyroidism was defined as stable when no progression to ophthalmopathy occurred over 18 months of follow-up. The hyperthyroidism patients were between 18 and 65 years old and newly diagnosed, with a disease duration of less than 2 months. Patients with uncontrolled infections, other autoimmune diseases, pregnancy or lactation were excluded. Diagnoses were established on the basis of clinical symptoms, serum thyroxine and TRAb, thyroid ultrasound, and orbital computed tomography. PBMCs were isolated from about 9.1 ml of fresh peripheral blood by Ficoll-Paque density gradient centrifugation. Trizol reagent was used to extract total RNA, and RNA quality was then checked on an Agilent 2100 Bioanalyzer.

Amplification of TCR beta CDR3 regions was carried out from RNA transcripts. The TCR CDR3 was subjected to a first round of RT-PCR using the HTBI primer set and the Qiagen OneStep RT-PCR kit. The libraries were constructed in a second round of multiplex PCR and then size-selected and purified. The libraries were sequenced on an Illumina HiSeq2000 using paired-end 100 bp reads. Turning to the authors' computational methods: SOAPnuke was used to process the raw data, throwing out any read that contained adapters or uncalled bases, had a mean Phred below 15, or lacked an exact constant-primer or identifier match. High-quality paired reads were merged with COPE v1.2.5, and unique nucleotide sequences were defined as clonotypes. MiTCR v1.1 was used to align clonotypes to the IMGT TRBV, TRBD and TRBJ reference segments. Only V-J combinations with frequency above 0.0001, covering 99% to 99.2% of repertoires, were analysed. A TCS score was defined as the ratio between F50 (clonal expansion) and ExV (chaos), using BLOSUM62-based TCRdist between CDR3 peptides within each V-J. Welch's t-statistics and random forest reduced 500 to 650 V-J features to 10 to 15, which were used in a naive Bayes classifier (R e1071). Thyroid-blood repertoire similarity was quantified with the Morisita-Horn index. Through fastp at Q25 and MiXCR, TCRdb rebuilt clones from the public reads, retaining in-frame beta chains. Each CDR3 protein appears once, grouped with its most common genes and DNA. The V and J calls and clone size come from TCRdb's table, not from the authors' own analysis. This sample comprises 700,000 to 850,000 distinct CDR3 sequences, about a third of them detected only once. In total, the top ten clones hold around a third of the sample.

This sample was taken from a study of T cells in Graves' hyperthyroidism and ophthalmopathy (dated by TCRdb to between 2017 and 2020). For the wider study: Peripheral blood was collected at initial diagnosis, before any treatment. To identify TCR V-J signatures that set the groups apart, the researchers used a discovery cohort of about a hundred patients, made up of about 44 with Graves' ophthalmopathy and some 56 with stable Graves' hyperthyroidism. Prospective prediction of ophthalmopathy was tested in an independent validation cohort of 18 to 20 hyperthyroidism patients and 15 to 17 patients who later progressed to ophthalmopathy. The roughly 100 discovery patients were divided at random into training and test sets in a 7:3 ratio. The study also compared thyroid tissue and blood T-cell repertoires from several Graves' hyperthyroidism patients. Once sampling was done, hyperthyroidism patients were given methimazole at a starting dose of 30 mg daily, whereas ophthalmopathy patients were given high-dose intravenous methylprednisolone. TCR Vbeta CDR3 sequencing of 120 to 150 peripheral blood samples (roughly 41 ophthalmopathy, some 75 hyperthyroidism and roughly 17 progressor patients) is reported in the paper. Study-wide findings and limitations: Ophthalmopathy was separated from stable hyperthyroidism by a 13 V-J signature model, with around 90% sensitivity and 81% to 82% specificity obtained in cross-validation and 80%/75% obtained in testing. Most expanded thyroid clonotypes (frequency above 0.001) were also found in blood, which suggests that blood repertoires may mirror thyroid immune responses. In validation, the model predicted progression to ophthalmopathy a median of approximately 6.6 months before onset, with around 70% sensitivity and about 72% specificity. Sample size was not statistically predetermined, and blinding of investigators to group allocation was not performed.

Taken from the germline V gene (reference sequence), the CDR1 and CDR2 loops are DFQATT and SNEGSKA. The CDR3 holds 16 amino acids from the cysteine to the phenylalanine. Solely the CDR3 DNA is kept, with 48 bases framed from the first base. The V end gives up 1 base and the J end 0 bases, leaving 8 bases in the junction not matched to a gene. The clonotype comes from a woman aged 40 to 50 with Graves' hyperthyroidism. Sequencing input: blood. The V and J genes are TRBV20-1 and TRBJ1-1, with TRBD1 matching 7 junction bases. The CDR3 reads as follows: CSARVTGPGLNTEAFF. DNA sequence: TGCAGTGCTAGAGTGACAGGGCCAGGGCTGAACACTGAAGCTTTCTTT.